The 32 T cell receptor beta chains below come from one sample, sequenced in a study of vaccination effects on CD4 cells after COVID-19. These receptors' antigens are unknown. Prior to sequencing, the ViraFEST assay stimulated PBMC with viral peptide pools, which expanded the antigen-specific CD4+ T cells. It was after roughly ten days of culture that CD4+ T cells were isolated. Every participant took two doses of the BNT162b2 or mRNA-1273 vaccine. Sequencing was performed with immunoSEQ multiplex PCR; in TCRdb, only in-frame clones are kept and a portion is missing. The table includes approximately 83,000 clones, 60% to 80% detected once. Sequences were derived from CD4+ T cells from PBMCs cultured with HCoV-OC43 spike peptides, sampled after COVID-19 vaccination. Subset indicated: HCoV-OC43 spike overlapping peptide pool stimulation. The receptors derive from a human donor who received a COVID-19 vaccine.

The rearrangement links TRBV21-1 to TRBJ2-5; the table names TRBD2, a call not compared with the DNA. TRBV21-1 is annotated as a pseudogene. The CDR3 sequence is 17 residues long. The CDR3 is CASSKVGQRALLETQYF. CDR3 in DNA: TGTGCCAGCAGCAAAGTTGGCCAGCGAGCTCTGTTAGAGACCCAGTACTTC.

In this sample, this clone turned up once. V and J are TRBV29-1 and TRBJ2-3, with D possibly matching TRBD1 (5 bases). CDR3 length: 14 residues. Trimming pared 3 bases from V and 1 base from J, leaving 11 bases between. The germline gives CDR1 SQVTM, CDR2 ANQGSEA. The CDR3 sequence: CSVDRAVGTDTQYF. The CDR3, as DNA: TGCAGCGTTGACAGGGCGGTGGGCACAGATACGCAGTATTTT.

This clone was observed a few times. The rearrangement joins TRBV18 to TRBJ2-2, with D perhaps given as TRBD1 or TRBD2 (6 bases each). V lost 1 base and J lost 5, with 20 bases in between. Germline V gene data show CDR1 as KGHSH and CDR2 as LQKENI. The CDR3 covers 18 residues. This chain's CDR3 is CASSPRVDRGLHTGELFF. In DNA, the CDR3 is TGTGCCAGCTCACCACGGGTCGATCGGGGGCTTCATACCGGGGAGCTGTTTTTT.

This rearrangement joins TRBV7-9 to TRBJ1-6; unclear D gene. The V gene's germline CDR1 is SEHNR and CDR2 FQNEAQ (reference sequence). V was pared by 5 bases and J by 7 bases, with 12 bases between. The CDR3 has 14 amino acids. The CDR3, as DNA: TGTGCCAGCAGCCGTCACGCGGAGAATTCACCCCTCCACTTT. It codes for CASSRHAENSPLHF.

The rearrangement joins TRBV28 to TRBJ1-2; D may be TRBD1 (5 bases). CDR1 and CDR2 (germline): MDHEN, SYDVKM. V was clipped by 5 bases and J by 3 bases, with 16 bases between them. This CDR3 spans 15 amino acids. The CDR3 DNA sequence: TGTGCCAGCAGTCCCCGGGGTGGGGGACACTATGGCTACACCTTC. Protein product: CASSPRGGGHYGYTF.

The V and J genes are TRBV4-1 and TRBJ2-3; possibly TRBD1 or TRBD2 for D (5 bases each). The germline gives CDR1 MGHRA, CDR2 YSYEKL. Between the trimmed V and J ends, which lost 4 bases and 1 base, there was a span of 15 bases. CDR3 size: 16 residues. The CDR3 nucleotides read TGCGCCAGCAGCCCGGGGACCCGGGGCGGCACAGATACGCAGTATTTT. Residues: CASSPGTRGGTDTQYF.

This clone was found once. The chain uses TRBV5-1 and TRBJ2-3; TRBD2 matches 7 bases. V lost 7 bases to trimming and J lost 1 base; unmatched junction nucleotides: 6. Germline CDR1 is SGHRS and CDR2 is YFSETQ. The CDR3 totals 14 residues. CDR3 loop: CASSMGGGTDTQYF. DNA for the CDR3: TGCGCCAGCTCGATGGGGGGGGGCACAGATACGCAGTATTTT.

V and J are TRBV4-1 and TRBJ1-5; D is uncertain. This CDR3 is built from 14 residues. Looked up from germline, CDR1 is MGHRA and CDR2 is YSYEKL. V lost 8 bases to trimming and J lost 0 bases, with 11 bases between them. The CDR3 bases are TGCGCCAGCGGACGAATTAATAGCAATCAGCCCCAGCATTTT. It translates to CASGRINSNQPQHF.

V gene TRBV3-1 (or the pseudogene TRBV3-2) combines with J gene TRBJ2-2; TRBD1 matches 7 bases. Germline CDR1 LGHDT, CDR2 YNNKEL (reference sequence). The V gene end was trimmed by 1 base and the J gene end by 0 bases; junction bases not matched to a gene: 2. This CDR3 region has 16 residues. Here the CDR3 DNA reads TGTGCCAGCAGCCAAGGACAGGGATCGAACACCGGGGAGCTGTTTTTT. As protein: CASSQGQGSNTGELFF.

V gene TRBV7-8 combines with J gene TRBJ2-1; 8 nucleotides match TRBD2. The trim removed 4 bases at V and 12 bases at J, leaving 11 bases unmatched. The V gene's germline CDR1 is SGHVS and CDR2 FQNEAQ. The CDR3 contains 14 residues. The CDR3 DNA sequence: TGTGCCAGCAGCTCCGGGACTAGTATGAGGGGGCAGTTCTTC. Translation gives CASSSGTSMRGQFF.

The CDR3 region has the DNA TGTGCCAGCAGTAATCCGGGACAGGGGAAGAAGACCCAGTACTTC. Amino acid sequence: CASSNPGQGKKTQYF. The V call is TRBV27, the J call TRBJ2-5; TRBD1 aligns across 10 bases. Trimming at V came to 5 bases and at J to 6 bases, leaving 9 bases not matched to a gene. There are 15 residues in the CDR3. CDR1 is MNHEY, CDR2 SMNVEV, per germline (reference sequence).

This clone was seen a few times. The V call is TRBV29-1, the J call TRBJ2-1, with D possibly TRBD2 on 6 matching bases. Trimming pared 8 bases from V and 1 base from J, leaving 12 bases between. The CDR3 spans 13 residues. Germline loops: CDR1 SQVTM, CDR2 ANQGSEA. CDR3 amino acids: CSFRDLSYNEQFF. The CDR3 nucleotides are TGCAGCTTCCGGGACTTATCCTACAATGAGCAGTTCTTC.

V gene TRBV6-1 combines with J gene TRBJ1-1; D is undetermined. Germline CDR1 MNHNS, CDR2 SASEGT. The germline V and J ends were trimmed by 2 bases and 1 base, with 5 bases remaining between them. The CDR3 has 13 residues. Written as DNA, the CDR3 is TGTGCCAGCAGTGAACGTGGGAACACTGAAGCTTTCTTT. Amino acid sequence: CASSERGNTEAFF.

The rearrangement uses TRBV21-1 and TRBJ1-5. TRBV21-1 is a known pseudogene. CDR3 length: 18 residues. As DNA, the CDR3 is TGTGCCAGCAGAGAGGCGGGGGGGGCCGAGTATAGCAATCAGCCCCAGCATTTT. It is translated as CASREAGGAEYSNQPQHF.

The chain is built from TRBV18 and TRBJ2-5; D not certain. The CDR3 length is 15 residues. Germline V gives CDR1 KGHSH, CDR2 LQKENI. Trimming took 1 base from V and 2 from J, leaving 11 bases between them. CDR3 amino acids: CASSPLSGRQETQYF. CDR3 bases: TGTGCCAGCTCACCACTTAGTGGGCGGCAAGAGACCCAGTACTTC.

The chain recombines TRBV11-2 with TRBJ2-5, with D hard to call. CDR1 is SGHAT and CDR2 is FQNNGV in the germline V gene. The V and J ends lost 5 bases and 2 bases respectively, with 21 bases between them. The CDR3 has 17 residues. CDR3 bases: TGTGCCAGCAGCGCCGCCCGGGTCCCTTTAGGACAAGAGACCCAGTACTTC. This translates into CASSAARVPLGQETQYF.

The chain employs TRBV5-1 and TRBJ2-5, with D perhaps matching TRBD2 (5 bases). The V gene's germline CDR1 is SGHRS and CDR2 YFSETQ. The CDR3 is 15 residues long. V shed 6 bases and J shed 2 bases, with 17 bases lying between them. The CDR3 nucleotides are TGCGCCAGCACCTCAGCTTCCACGGGGCAAGAGACCCAGTACTTC. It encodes CASTSASTGQETQYF.

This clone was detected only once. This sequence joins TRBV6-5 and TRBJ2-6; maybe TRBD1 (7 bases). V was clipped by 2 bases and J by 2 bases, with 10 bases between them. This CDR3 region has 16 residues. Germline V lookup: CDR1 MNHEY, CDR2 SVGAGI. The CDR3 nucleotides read TGTGCCAGCAGTTACGGAGGGACAGCTGGGGCCAACGTCCTGACTTTC. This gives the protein CASSYGGTAGANVLTF.

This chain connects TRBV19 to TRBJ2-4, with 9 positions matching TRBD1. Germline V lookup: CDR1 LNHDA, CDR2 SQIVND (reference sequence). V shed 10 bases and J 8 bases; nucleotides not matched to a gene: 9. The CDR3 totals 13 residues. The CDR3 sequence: CATRDRDLDIQYF. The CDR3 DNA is TGTGCCACCCGGGACAGGGATTTGGACATTCAGTACTTC. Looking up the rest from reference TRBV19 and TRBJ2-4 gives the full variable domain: DGGITQSPKYLFRKEGQNVTLSCEQNLNHDAMYWYRQDPGQGLRLIYYSQIVNDFQKGDIAEGYSVSREKKESFPLTVTSAQKNPTAFYLCATRDRDLDIQYFGAGTRLSVL.

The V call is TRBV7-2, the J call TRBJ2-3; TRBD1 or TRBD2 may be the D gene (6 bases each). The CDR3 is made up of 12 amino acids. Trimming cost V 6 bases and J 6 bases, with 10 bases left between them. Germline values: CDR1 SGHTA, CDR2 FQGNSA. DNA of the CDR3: TGTGCCAGCAGGGGGGGCGGTGATACGCAGTATTTT. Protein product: CASRGGGDTQYF.

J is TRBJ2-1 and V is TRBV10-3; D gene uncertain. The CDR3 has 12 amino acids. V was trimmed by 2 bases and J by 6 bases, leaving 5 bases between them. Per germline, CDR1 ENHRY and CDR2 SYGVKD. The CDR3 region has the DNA TGTGCCATCAGTGAGGGGGTCAATGAGCAGTTCTTC. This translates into CAISEGVNEQFF.

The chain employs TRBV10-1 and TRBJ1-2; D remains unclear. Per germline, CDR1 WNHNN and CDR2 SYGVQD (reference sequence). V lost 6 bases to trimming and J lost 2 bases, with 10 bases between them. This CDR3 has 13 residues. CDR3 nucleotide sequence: TGCGCCAGCAGCGAGGGTTTAAACTATGGCTACACCTTC. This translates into CASSEGLNYGYTF.

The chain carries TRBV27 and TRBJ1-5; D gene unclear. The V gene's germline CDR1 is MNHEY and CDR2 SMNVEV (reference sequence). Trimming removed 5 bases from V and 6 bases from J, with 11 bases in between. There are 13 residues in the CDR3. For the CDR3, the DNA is TGTGCCAGCAGTCAAGGGTGGAGTCAGCCCCAGCATTTT. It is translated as CASSQGWSQPQHF.

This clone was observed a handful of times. CDR3 in amino acids: CASSHLGKANEKLFF. The DNA for the CDR3 is TGTGCCAGCAGCCATCTAGGGAAGGCTAATGAAAAACTGTTTTTT. The chain is built from TRBV3-1 (or the pseudogene TRBV3-2) and TRBJ1-4, with D unresolved. The V end lost 3 bases, the J end lost 3 bases, and 11 bases lay between the germline ends. The germline CDR1 and CDR2 sequences are LGHDT and YNNKEL (reference sequence). The CDR3 length is 15 residues.

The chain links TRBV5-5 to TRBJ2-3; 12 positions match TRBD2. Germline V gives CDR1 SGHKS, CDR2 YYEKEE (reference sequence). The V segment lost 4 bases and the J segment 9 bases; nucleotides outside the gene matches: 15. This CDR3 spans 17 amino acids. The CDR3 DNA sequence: TGTGCCAGCAGCCCAACTTCTAGCGGGGGGGCCCCCGGCACGCAGTATTTT. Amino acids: CASSPTSSGGAPGTQYF. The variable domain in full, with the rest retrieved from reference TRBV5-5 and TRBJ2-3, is DAGVTQSPTHLIKTRGQQVTLRCSPISGHKSVSWYQQVLGQGPQFIFQYYEKEERGRGNFPDRFSARQFPNYSSELNVNALLLGDSALYLCASSPTSSGGAPGTQYFGPGTRLTVL.

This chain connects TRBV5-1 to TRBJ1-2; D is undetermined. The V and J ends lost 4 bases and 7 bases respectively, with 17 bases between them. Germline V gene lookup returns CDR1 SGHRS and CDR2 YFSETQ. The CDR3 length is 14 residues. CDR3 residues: CASSPHGPFAGYTF. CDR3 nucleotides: TGCGCCAGCAGCCCCCATGGCCCCTTCGCTGGCTACACCTTC.

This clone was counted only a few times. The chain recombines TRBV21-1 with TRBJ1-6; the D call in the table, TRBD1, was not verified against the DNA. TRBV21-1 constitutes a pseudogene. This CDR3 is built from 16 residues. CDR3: CASIPGDRVMNSPLHF. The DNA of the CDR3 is TGTGCCAGCATCCCAGGGGACAGGGTTATGAATTCACCCCTCCACTTT.

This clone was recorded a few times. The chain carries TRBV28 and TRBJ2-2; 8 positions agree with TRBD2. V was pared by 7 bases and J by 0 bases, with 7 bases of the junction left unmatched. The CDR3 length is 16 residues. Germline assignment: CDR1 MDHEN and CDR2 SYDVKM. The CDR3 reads CASTTSGSTNTGELFF. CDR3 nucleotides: TGTGCCAGCACCACTAGCGGAAGTACGAACACCGGGGAGCTGTTTTTT.

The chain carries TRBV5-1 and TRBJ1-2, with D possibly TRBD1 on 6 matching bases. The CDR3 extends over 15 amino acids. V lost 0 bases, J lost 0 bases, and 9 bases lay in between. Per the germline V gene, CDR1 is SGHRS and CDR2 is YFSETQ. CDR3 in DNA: TGCGCCAGCAGCTTGGGCGGGGGCACTAACTATGGCTACACCTTC. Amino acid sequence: CASSLGGGTNYGYTF.

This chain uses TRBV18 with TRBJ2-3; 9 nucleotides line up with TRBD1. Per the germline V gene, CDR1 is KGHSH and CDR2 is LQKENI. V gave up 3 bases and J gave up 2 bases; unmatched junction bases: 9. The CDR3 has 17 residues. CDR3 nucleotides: TGTGCCAGCTCACCTCTCCGGACAGGGGTTATCACAGATACGCAGTATTTT. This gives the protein CASSPLRTGVITDTQYF.

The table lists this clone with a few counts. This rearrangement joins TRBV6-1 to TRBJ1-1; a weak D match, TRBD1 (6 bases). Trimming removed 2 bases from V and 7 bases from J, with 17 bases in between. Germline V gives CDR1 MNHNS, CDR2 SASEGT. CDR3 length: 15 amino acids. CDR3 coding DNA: TGTGCCAGCAGTGAACAGGGGACGCCTAAGGTTGAAGCTTTCTTT. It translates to CASSEQGTPKVEAFF.

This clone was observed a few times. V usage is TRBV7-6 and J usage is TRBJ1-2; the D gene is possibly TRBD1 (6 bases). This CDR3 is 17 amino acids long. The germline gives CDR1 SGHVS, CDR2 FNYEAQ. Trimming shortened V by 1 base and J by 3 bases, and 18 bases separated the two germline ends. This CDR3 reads CASSLGPARGAYYGYTF. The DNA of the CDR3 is TGTGCCAGCAGCTTAGGGCCCGCCCGGGGGGCTTACTATGGCTACACCTTC.